The 8 T cell receptor beta chains below all came from one sample that was sequenced in a study of blood T cell repertoires in COVID-19. TCRdb's copy holds only in-frame clones and misses some; the assay was immunoSEQ multiplex PCR. The sample records roughly 400,000 clones, about 90% being singletons. The sequenced sample consisted of PBMCs or T cells enriched from blood (not recorded which). The receptor set was obtained from a man between 18 and 29 years old who had recovered from COVID-19.

V usage is TRBV27 and J usage is TRBJ1-3, with D uncertain. The CDR3 sequence is 14 residues long. CDR1 is MNHEY and CDR2 is SMNVEV in the germline V gene (reference sequence). Trimming took 2 bases from V and 1 from J, leaving 6 bases between them. The CDR3 spells CASSLTRSGNTIYF. The CDR3 nucleotides read TGTGCCAGCAGTTTAACCAGATCTGGAAACACCATATATTTT.

V usage is TRBV5-1 and J usage is TRBJ2-2; D perhaps matches TRBD2 (6 bases). CDR3 length equals 15 residues. Per germline, CDR1 SGHRS and CDR2 YFSETQ. With 4 bases removed from V and 1 base from J, the gap between germline ends came to 11 bases. CDR3 sequence: CASSQEGRNTGELFF. The CDR3 region has the DNA TGCGCCAGCAGCCAGGAGGGGAGGAACACCGGGGAGCTGTTTTTT.

The chain has TRBV6-5 and TRBJ1-2; possibly TRBD1 for D (6 bases). This CDR3 is 13 amino acids long. The V gene lost 5 bases and the J gene lost 3 bases, with 10 bases spanning the gap. Germline V gives CDR1 MNHEY, CDR2 SVGAGI. CDR3 sequence reads: CASSIDRHYGYTF. Written as DNA, the CDR3 is TGTGCCAGCAGTATAGACAGGCACTATGGCTACACCTTC.

This clone was seen a few times. This sample includes further DNA sequences coding for the same CDR3. The chain couples TRBV29-1 to TRBJ1-5; 7 bases fit TRBD1. The junction had 1 base not matched to a gene; V was cut back by 6 bases and J by 2 bases. The CDR3 covers 12 residues. The germline V gene has CDR1 SQVTM and CDR2 ANQGSEA. The CDR3 nucleotides are TGCAGCGTGGGGACAGGCAATCAGCCCCAGCATTTT. Translation gives CSVGTGNQPQHF.

This clone was recorded once. The chain couples TRBV28 to TRBJ2-7; 10 positions match TRBD2. Trimming took 2 bases from V and 4 from J; bases not matched to a gene: 8. This CDR3 contains 16 residues. From germline, CDR1 is MDHEN and CDR2 SYDVKM. The CDR3 protein is CASSLGRTSGGYEQYF. In DNA, the CDR3 is TGTGCCAGCAGTTTAGGTCGGACTAGCGGTGGTTACGAGCAGTACTTC. Drawing the rest from reference TRBV28 and TRBJ2-7, the complete variable domain is DVKVTQSSRYLVKRTGEKVFLECVQDMDHENMFWYRQDPGLGLRLIYFSYDVKMKEKGDIPEGYSVSREKKERFSLILESASTNQTSMYLCASSLGRTSGGYEQYFGPGTRLTVT.

This clone was counted between two and nine times. V and J are TRBV30 and TRBJ1-6, with D hard to call. Germline loops: CDR1 GTSNPN, CDR2 SVGIG (reference sequence). Trimming took 3 bases from V and 7 from J, leaving 10 bases between them. The CDR3 is made up of 13 amino acids. This CDR3 reads CAWSRGENSPLHF. Written as DNA, the CDR3 is TGTGCCTGGAGCCGGGGAGAAAATTCACCCCTCCACTTT. Full variable domain (missing parts from reference TRBV30 and TRBJ1-6): SQTIHQWPATLVQPVGSPLSLECTVEGTSNPNLYWYRQAAGRGLQLLFYSVGIGQISSEVPQNLSASRPQDRQFILSSKKLLLSDSGFYLCAWSRGENSPLHFGNGTRLTVT.

The V call is TRBV29-1, the J call TRBJ1-1, with TRBD1 identical over 7 bases. Germline-derived CDR1 and CDR2 are SQVTM and ANQGSEA. Trimming at V came to 5 bases and at J to 4 bases, leaving 13 bases not matched to a gene. The CDR3 is 15 amino acids. CDR3 bases: TGCAGCGTTTTTTGGAGGGGGCGAGGGAGCACTGAAGCTTTCTTT. Translating it yields CSVFWRGRGSTEAFF.

The chain employs TRBV7-9 and TRBJ1-2; 11 bases are a match to TRBD1. The CDR3 is 15 residues long. Trimming took 0 bases from V and 4 from J; bases not matched to a gene: 1. The germline V gene encodes CDR1 SEHNR and CDR2 FQNEAQ (reference sequence). The CDR3 is CASSLAGTGGYGYTF. The CDR3 DNA reads as TGTGCCAGCAGCTTAGCGGGGACAGGGGGCTATGGCTACACCTTC.